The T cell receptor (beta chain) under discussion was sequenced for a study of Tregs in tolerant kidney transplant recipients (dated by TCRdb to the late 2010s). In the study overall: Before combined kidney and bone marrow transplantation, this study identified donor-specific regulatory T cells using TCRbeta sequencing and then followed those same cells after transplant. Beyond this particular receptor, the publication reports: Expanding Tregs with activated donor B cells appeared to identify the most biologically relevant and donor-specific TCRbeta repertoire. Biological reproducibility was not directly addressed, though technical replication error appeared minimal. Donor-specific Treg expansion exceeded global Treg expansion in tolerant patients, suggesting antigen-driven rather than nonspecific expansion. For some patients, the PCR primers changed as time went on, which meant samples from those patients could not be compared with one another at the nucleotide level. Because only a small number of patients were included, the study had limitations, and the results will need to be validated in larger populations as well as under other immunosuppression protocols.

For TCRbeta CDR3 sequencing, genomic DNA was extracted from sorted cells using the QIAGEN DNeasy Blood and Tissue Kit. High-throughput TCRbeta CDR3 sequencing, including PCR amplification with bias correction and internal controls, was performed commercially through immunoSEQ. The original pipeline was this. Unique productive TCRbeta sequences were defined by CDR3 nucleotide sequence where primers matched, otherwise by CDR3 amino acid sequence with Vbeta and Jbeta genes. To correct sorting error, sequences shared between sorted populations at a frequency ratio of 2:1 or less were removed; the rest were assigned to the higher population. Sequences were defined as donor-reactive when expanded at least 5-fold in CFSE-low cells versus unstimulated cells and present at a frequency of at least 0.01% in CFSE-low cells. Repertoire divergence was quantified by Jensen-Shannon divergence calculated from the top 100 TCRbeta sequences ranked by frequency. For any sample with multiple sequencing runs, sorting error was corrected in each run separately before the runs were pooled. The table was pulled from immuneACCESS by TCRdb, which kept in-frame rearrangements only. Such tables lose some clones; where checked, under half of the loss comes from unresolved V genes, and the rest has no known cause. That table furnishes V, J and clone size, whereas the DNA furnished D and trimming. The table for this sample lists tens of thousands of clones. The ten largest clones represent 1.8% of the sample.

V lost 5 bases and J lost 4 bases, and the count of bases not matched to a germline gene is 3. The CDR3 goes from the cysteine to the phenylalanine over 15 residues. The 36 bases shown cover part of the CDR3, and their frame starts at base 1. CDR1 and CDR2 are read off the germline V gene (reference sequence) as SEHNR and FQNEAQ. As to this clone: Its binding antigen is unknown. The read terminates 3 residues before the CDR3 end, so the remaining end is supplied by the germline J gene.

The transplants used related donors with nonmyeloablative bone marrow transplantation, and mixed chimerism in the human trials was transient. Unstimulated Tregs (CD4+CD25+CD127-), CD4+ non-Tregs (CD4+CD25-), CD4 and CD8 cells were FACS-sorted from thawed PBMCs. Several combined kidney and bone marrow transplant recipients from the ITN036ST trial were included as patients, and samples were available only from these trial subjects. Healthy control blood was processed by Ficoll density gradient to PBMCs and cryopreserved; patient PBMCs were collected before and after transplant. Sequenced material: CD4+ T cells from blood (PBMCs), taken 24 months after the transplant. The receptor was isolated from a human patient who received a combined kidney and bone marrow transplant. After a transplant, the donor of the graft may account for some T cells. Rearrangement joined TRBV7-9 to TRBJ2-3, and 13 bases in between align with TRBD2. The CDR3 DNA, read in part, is TGTGCCAGCAGCCGGGGACTAGCGGGATCAGATACG. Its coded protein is CASSRGLAGSDT. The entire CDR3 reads CASSRGLAGSDTQYF.